The rows below give T cell receptor beta chains drawn from one sample of a study of blood T cells in healthy people across ages. TCRdb reanalysed the 5' RACE reads using MiXCR and keeps one entry per CDR3 protein. Of approximately 700,000 distinct CDR3 sequences in the sample, roughly 32% were seen once. Specimen: blood. The source is a woman older than 75 in good health. Each CDR3 is given with its conserved first and last residue. The D gene is left open where the match is weak. Clone size appears in some rows only: once, few, many, or a class for an expanded clone.

V	size	D	J	CDR3	DNA
TRBV7-3	.	TRBD2	TRBJ2-3	CASSALPGLAGVSDTQYF	TGTGCCAGCAGCGCGCTACCGGGACTAGCGGGAGTATCCGATACGCAGTATTTT
TRBV18	.	TRBD1	TRBJ1-3	CASSLQGQGSGNTIYF	TGTGCCAGCTCACTACAGGGGCAGGGCTCTGGAAACACCATATATTTT
TRBV5-1	.	TRBD2	TRBJ2-3	CASKGGRGTDTQYF	TGCGCCAGCAAGGGCGGGAGGGGCACAGATACGCAGTATTTT
TRBV7-7	many	.	TRBJ2-1	CASSQTGSSYNEQFF	TGTGCCAGCAGCCAGACAGGTAGCTCCTACAATGAGCAGTTCTTC
TRBV7-2	.	TRBD1	TRBJ1-1	CASSLVLTGGVSSTEAFF	TGTGCCAGCAGCTTAGTGCTGACAGGGGGGGTTAGTAGCACTGAAGCTTTCTTT
TRBV20-1	.	TRBD2	TRBJ2-5	CSAPRTSGSSETQYF	TGCAGTGCTCCAAGGACTAGCGGCTCTTCAGAGACCCAGTACTTC
TRBV20-1	.	.	TRBJ2-3	CSARGSGGYTDTQYF	TGCAGTGCTAGAGGATCCGGGGGTTACACAGATACGCAGTATTTT
TRBV18	many	.	TRBJ2-3	CASSPPDRRTDTQYF	TGTGCCAGCTCACCCCCCGACAGGAGGACAGATACGCAGTATTTT
TRBV6-1	once	.	TRBJ1-2	CASSREANYGYTF	TGTGCCAGCAGCAGGGAAGCTAACTATGGCTACACCTTC
TRBV6-5	.	.	TRBJ2-3	CASSYGLSTDTQYF	TGTGCCAGCAGTTATGGATTGAGCACAGATACGCAGTATTTT
TRBV7-8	.	TRBD2	TRBJ2-3	CASSYNSGIGDTQYF	TGTGCCAGCAGCTATAATAGCGGGATCGGAGATACGCAGTATTTT
TRBV7-2	.	.	TRBJ2-6	CASSLAVGEGANVLTF	TGTGCCAGCAGCTTAGCGGTTGGGGAAGGGGCCAACGTCCTGACTTTC
TRBV15	many	TRBD2	TRBJ2-1	CATRGGLAGGSSYNEQFF	TGTGCCACTCGGGGCGGACTAGCGGGGGGGTCAAGCTACAATGAGCAGTTCTTC
TRBV6-1	many	.	TRBJ2-2	CASSRGPNTGELFF	TGTGCCAGCAGTAGGGGACCAAACACCGGGGAGCTGTTTTTT
TRBV2	many	TRBD1	TRBJ1-5	CASYIGQGAYSNQPQHF	TGTGCCAGTTATATTGGACAGGGGGCATATAGCAATCAGCCCCAGCATTTT
TRBV3-1	many	.	TRBJ2-3	CASSQDPSTSTDTQYF	TGTGCCAGCAGCCAAGATCCGTCGACTAGCACAGATACGCAGTATTTT